The rows below give T cell receptor beta chains drawn from one sample of a study of T-cell reconstitution after alpha-beta-depleted transplantation in children. TCRdb analysed the PCR reads with MiXCR anew, one entry per CDR3 protein. The sample holds around 700,000 distinct CDR3 sequences, about 12% seen once. Sequenced here: PBMCs, sampled before TCRalphabeta/CD19-depleted stem cell transplant. The receptors here all came from a girl aged 2 to 10 with congenital amegakaryocytic thrombocytopenia, due to receive a stem cell transplant. Both conserved end residues are trimmed from each CDR3. D genes are given only for firm matches. Clone size is stated in some rows and not others, as once, few, many or a class when expanded.

V,D,size,J,CDR3
TRBV28,TRBD2,few,TRBJ2-1,ASSFSQVRREVSSYNEQF
TRBV7-9,-,-,TRBJ1-1,ASTLGGEAF
TRBV7-9,TRBD2,-,TRBJ2-3,ASQTSGSTDTQY
TRBV28,-,many,TRBJ1-5,ASSPRGPLSDSQH
TRBV7-9,-,many,TRBJ1-1,ASSLVGFRDVDTEAF
TRBV3-1,-,few,TRBJ1-1,ASSTGLLGTEAF
TRBV7-2,TRBD2,many,TRBJ2-5,ASSSAGGWSDQY
TRBV20-1,-,few,TRBJ2-4,SLGTLAKNIQY
TRBV20-1,TRBD2,many,TRBJ2-7,SAKPTSDYEQY
TRBV25-1,TRBD1,few,TRBJ2-7,ASRHTGVYEQY
TRBV10-3,TRBD1,few,TRBJ2-1,AISINRGDNEQF
TRBV3-1,TRBD2,few,TRBJ2-7,ASSHTGGTSSYEQY
TRBV5-1,TRBD2,-,TRBJ2-1,ASSLNALADEQF
TRBV6-1,-,many,TRBJ2-7,ASNPAVPPGVYEQY
TRBV4-1,TRBD1,-,TRBJ2-5,ASSQVWTGEGVTQY
TRBV20-1,TRBD2,many,TRBJ2-1,SALAGDSYNEQF
TRBV5-1,TRBD2,-,TRBJ2-2,ASSPRGGVLF
TRBV6-4,-,many,TRBJ1-5,ASSDSSGDEDQPQH
TRBV28,-,-,TRBJ2-1,ASSLYRGVLNEQF
TRBV15,-,-,TRBJ2-1,ATSRTYENEQF
TRBV12-3/TRBV12-4,-,few,TRBJ2-5,ASSLTGRSETQY
TRBV20-1,-,many,TRBJ2-3,SASPGDSTDTQY
TRBV6-5,TRBD2,many,TRBJ2-1,ASSSWGGVYNEQF
TRBV18,-,few,TRBJ1-4,ASSPSGPPDEKLF
TRBV7-6,-,few,TRBJ2-7,ASSLGIPYEQY
TRBV6-5,-,many,TRBJ1-2,ASSYSLSGDYGYT
TRBV20-1,-,many,TRBJ2-7,SARVWGNYEQY
TRBV28,TRBD2,many,TRBJ2-5,ASSLLPGLAGGKQETQY
TRBV20-1,TRBD2,many,TRBJ2-2,SAREASANTGELF
TRBV12-3/TRBV12-4,-,-,TRBJ2-3,AASWSVADTQY
TRBV9,-,many,TRBJ1-5,ASSVEAGNQPQH
TRBV4-1,TRBD1,few,TRBJ2-7,ASSQAQGAREQY
TRBV4-1,-,many,TRBJ2-3,ASSQEGQRDTQY
TRBV7-8,TRBD1,-,TRBJ2-2,ASSTQLQGGELF
TRBV5-5,-,many,TRBJ2-7,ASSFGTAYSYEQY
TRBV15,-,many,TRBJ2-1,ATSRDQSTGEQF
TRBV4-1,-,-,TRBJ2-5,ASSPQDSRFETQY
TRBV15,-,-,TRBJ2-7,ATSRGYEQY
TRBV19,-,-,TRBJ2-4,ASSTIDFVTKNIQY
TRBV20-1,-,many,TRBJ2-5,SASRSALSGTQY
TRBV29-1,-,many,TRBJ2-5,SVEDIGRFRTQY
TRBV29-1,TRBD2,few,TRBJ2-2,SVGGAGVRTGELF
TRBV12-3/TRBV12-4,-,few,TRBJ1-5,ASSLAKSNQPQH
TRBV6-1,-,-,TRBJ1-1,ASSGSGPATEAF
TRBV20-1,-,-,TRBJ2-3,SASNRHEDVGRGKSTDTQY
TRBV12-5,TRBD2,-,TRBJ2-7,ASGLVLGTSGRAYEQY